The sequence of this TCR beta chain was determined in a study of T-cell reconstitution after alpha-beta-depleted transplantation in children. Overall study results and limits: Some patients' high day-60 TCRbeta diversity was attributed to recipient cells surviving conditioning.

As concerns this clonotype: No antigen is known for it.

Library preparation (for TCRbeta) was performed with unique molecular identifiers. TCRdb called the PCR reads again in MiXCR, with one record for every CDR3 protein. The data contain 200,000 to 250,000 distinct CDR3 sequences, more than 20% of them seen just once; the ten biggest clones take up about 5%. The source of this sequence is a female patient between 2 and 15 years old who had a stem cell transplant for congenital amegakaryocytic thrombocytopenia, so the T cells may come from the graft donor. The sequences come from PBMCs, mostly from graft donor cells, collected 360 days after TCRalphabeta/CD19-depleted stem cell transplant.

DNA for the CDR3: TGTGCCAGCAGCCAAGGAAGAAACAATGAGCAGTTCTTC. Translated, it gives CASSQGRNNEQFF. The V gene is TRBV3-1, the J gene TRBJ2-1; D is undetermined. Trimming shortened V by 1 base and J by 5 bases, and 6 bases separated the two germline ends. Per germline, CDR1 LGHDT and CDR2 YNNKEL (reference sequence). The CDR3 runs 13 residues.